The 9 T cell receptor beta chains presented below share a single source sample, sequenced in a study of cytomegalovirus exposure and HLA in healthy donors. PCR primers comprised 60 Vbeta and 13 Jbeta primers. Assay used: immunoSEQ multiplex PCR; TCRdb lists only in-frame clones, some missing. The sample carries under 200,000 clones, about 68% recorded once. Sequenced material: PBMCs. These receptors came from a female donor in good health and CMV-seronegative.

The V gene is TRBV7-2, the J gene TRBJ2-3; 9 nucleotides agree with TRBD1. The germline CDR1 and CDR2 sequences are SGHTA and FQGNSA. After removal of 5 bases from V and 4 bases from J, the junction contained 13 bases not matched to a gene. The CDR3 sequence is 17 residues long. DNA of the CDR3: TGTGCCAGCAGCCCGCAACAGGGGGCCCTTCCCCCAGATACGCAGTATTTT. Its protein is CASSPQQGALPPDTQYF.

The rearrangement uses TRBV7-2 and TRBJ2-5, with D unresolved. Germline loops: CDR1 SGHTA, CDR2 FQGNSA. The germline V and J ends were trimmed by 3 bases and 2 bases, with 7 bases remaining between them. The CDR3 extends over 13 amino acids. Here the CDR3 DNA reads TGTGCCAGCAGCTTGGGCAGTCAAGAGACCCAGTACTTC. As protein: CASSLGSQETQYF.

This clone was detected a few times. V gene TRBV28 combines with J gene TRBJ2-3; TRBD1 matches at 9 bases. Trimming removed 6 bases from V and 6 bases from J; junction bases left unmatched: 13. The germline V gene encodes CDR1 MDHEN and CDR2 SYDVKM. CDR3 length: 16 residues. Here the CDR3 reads CASRPVGTGKWDTQYF. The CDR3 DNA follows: TGTGCCAGCAGACCAGTCGGGACAGGGAAGTGGGATACGCAGTATTTT.

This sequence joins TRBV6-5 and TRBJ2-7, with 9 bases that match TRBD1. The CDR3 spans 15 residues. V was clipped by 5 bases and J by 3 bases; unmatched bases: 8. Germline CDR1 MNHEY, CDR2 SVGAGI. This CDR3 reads CASSKPGQGLYEQYF. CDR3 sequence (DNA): TGTGCCAGCAGTAAACCGGGACAGGGCCTCTACGAGCAGTACTTC.

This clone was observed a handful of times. For the CDR3, the DNA is TGTGCCAGCAGTGACAACAGGGCAGGGGGGACCCAGTACTTC. Translation: CASSDNRAGGTQYF. V and J are TRBV2 and TRBJ2-5, with 7 positions matching TRBD1. V was clipped by 3 bases and J by 7 bases; unmatched bases: 8. Germline V gives CDR1 SNHLY, CDR2 FYNNEI. The CDR3 sequence is 14 residues long.

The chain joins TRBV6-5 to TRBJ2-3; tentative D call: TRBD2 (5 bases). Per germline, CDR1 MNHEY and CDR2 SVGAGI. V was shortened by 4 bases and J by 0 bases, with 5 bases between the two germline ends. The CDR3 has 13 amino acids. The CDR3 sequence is CASSWTSTDTQYF. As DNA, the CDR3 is TGTGCCAGCAGTTGGACTAGCACAGATACGCAGTATTTT.

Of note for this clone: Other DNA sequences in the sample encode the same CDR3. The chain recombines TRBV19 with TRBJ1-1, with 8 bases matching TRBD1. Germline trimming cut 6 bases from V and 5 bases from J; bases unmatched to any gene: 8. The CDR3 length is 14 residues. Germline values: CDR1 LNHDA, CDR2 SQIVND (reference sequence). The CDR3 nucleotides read TGTGCCAGTAGCATCACAGGGGGGGGGACTGAAGCTTTCTTT. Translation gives CASSITGGGTEAFF.

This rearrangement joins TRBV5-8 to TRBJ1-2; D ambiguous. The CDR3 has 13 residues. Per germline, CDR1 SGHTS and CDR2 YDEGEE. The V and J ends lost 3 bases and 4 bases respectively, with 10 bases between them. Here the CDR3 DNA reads TGTGCCAGCAGCTCGTCGGTCGGCTATGGCTACACCTTC. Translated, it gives CASSSSVGYGYTF.

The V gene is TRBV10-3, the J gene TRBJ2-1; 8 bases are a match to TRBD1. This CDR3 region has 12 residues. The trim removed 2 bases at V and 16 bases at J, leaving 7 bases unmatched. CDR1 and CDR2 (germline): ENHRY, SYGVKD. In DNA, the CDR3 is TGTGCCATCAGTGAGAGGGACAGGCCCCATTTCTTC. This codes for CAISERDRPHFF.